The following is a T cell receptor (beta chain) sequence with its context. TCRdb keeps only in-frame clones here, not all; method: immunoSEQ multiplex PCR. The sample includes about 130,000 clones, about 88% of them seen just once. This sample was taken from a study of blood T cell repertoires in COVID-19. The CDR3 is 14 residues long. V was pared by 10 bases and J by 3 bases, with 15 bases between. Germline V CDR1 and CDR2: ENHRY, SYGVKD. The sequence was obtained from a woman over 75 with acute or convalescent COVID-19. Material for sequencing was peripheral blood. The rearrangement uses TRBV10-3 and TRBJ2-2; perhaps TRBD1 as D (6 bases). Here the CDR3 reads CASTGMRDTGELFF. In nucleotides, the CDR3 is TGTGCCAGCACAGGGATGCGAGACACCGGGGAGCTGTTTTTT.